The sequence of this T cell receptor (beta chain) was determined in a study of T cells in Graves' hyperthyroidism and ophthalmopathy. Overall study results and limits: Ophthalmopathy was told apart from stable hyperthyroidism by a 13 V-J model.

What was amplified from RNA transcripts were TCR beta CDR3 regions. Initially, a first-round RT-PCR of the TCR CDR3 employed the HTBI primer set. TCRdb re-called the multiplex PCR reads through MiXCR, storing one row per CDR3 protein. The sample lists under 600,000 distinct CDR3 sequences, around 15% occurring once. From germline, CDR1 is SGHRS and CDR2 YFSETQ. This CDR3 contains 13 residues. V lost 7 bases and J lost 8, with 16 bases in between. Comments on this clonotype: As yet, its antigen is unknown.

The gene calls are TRBV5-1 and TRBJ2-1, with no clear D. What was sequenced was blood. This receptor was identified in a woman aged 40 to 50 with Graves' ophthalmopathy. Here the CDR3 reads CASGLRRSDEQFF. The CDR3 nucleotides are TGCGCCAGCGGTTTGAGAAGGTCCGATGAGCAGTTCTTC.